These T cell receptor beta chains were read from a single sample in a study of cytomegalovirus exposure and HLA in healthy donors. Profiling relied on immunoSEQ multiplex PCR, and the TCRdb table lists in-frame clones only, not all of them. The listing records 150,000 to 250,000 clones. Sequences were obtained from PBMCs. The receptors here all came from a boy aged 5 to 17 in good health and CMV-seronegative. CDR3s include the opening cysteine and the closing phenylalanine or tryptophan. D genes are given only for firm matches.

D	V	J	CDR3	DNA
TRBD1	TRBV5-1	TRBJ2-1	CASSRGLLGGPYNFNEQFF	TGCGCCAGCAGTCGGGGCCTTCTAGGGGGCCCCTACAACTTCAATGAGCAGTTCTTC
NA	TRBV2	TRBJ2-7	CAGTGGSSYEQYF	TGTGCCGGCACTGGAGGGAGCTCCTACGAGCAGTACTTC
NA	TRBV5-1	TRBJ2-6	CASSFIASGANVLTF	TGCGCCAGCAGCTTTATAGCCTCTGGGGCCAACGTCCTGACTTTC
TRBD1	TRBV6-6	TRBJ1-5	CASSLDRGQQPQHF	TGTGCCAGCAGTCTAGACAGGGGCCAACAGCCCCAGCATTTT
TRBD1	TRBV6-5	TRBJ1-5	CASSYGGGGQPQHF	TGTGCCAGCAGTTATGGAGGGGGCGGGCAGCCCCAGCATTTT
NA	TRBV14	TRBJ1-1	CASSFFRGNTEAFF	TGTGCCAGCAGCTTCTTTAGGGGGAACACTGAAGCTTTCTTT
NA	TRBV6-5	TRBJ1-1	CASSSGRVNTEAFF	TGTGCCAGCAGTTCTGGGAGGGTAAACACTGAAGCTTTCTTT
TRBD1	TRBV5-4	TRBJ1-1	CASSLGGGQGNTEAFF	TGTGCCAGCAGCTTAGGGGGGGGACAGGGGAACACTGAAGCTTTCTTT
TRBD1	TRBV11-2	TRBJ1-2	CASSATGGDYGYTF	TGTGCCAGCAGCGCAACAGGGGGCGACTATGGCTACACCTTC
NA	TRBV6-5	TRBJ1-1	CASSYAGMNTEAFF	TGTGCCAGCAGTTACGCAGGAATGAACACTGAAGCTTTCTTT
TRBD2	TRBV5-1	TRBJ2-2	CASSEWRGAGWLFF	TGCGCCAGCAGCGAATGGCGGGGGGCGGGCTGGCTGTTTTTT
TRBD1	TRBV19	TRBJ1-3	CASSMDRWDGNTIYF	TGTGCCAGTAGTATGGACAGGTGGGACGGAAACACCATATATTTT
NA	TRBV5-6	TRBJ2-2	CASSLGGGFTGELFF	TGTGCCAGCAGCTTGGGCGGCGGATTCACCGGGGAGCTGTTTTTT
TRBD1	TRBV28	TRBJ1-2	CASSTQDRAYGYTF	TGTGCCAGCAGTACCCAAGACAGGGCTTACGGCTACACCTTC
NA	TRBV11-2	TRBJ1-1	CASSRTPSGTEAFF	TGTGCCAGCAGCCGTACACCCTCGGGCACTGAAGCTTTCTTT
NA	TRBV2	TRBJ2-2	CASWFGGKGGNTGELFF	TGTGCCAGCTGGTTCGGGGGTAAAGGGGGCAACACCGGGGAGCTGTTTTTT
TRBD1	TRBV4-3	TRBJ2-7	CASSQHYPGQGLNEQYF	TGCGCCAGCAGCCAACACTATCCGGGACAGGGGTTGAACGAGCAGTACTTC
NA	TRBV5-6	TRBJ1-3	CASSHSLKNTIYF	TGTGCCAGCAGCCATTCTCTAAAAAACACCATATATTTT
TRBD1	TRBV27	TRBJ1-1	CASSRRPGQMNTEAFF	TGTGCCAGCAGTCGTAGACCGGGACAGATGAACACTGAAGCTTTCTTT
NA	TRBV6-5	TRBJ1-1	CATATDMNTEAFF	TGTGCCACAGCGACAGATATGAACACTGAAGCTTTCTTT
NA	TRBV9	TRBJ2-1	CASSVKAAYPYNEQFF	TGTGCCAGCAGCGTAAAAGCGGCCTACCCCTACAATGAGCAGTTCTTC
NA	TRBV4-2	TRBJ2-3	CASSQAGRGSTDTQYF	TGTGCCAGCAGCCAAGCGGGCAGGGGCTCCACAGATACGCAGTATTTT
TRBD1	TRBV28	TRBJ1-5	CASSSNPLGQGYSNQPQHF	TGTGCCAGCAGTTCCAACCCCCTAGGACAGGGATATAGCAATCAGCCCCAGCATTTT
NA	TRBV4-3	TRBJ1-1	CASTWRQDGNTEAFF	TGCGCCAGCACCTGGAGGCAGGATGGGAACACTGAAGCTTTCTTT
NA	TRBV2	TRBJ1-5	CASSPGGTANQPQHF	TGTGCCAGCAGCCCGGGCGGGACGGCCAATCAGCCCCAGCATTTT